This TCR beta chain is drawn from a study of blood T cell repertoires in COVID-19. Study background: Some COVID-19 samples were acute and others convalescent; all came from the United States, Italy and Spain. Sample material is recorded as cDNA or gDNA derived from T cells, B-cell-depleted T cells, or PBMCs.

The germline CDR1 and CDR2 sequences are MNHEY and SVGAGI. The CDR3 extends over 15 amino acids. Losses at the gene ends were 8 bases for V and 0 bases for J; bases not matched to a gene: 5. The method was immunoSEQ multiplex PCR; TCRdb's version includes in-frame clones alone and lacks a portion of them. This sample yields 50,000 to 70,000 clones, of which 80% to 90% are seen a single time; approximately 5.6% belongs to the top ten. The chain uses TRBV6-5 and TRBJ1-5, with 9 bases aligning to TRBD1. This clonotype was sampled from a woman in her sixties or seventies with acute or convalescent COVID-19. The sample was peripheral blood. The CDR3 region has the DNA TGTGCCAGCGTCGAGACAGGGGGTAGCAATCAGCCCCAGCATTTT. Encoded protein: CASVETGGSNQPQHF.